This T cell receptor (beta chain) originates from a study of identical twins. Worth noting for this clonotype: The target antigen is unknown.

CDR1 and CDR2 from the germline V gene are MNHEY and SVGAGI. This CDR3 has 13 amino acids. The V end lost 2 bases, the J end lost 9 bases, and 14 bases lay between the germline ends. TCRdb re-analysed the 5' RACE reads in MiXCR, keeping a single row per CDR3 protein. The data contain about 450,000 distinct CDR3 sequences, under 20% of them singletons. Whole-study findings and limits: Some out-of-frame alpha sequences were shared by twins, and these showed excess low generation probability.

The sample comprised naive T cells sorted from blood. This clonotype originated in a man aged 45-65 years in good health. This chain links TRBV6-5 with TRBJ2-7; D is ambiguous. The CDR3 DNA reads as TGTGCCAGCAGTTACGGCCCGGAGAGTGGGCAGTACTTC. This encodes CASSYGPESGQYF.